These 19 T cell receptor beta chains came from one sample sequenced in a study of OX40 agonist ivuxolimab in advanced cancers. Assay used: immunoSEQ multiplex PCR; TCRdb lists only in-frame clones, some missing. The data contain over 80,000 clones, around 78% of them singletons. Sample: CD4+ or CD8+ T cells sorted from blood, taken in a trial of the OX40 agonist ivuxolimab. These receptors were collected from an adult with an advanced solid tumor such as melanoma, head and neck, liver or kidney cancer.

This chain uses TRBV6-1 with TRBJ2-1; 9 bases are shared with TRBD1. Trimming took 8 bases from V and 4 from J; bases not matched to a gene: 9. CDR3 size: 15 residues. Germline V gene lookup returns CDR1 MNHNS and CDR2 SASEGT. The CDR3 sequence is CASFPGQGVYNEQFF. DNA for the CDR3: TGTGCCAGCTTTCCGGGACAGGGCGTGTACAATGAGCAGTTCTTC.

The chain uses TRBV11-2 and TRBJ1-5, with a possible D match to TRBD1 (6 bases). The CDR3 is 15 amino acids. Germline loops: CDR1 SGHAT, CDR2 FQNNGV. The V end lost 0 bases, the J end lost 3 bases, and 9 bases lay between the germline ends. This CDR3 reads CASSLDDRYNQPQHF. The CDR3 region has the DNA TGTGCCAGCAGCTTAGATGACAGGTACAATCAGCCCCAGCATTTT.

The chain combines TRBV6-1 with TRBJ1-5, with 9 bases lining up with TRBD1. V was clipped by 4 bases and J by 6 bases; unmatched bases: 10. From germline, CDR1 is MNHNS and CDR2 SASEGT. This CDR3 comprises 16 residues. The CDR3 region has the DNA TGTGCCAGCAGTGCCCAATGGACAGGGGCAGGTCAGCCCCAGCATTTT. Translating it yields CASSAQWTGAGQPQHF.

The chain has TRBV6-5 and TRBJ1-2; D not resolved. The CDR3 totals 16 residues. V lost 0 bases and J 0 bases, leaving 11 bases between the germline ends. The germline V gene has CDR1 MNHEY and CDR2 SVGAGI. As DNA, the CDR3 is TGTGCCAGCAGTTACTCGATTGGCAGCCCTAACTATGGCTACACCTTC. Protein product: CASSYSIGSPNYGYTF.

In its sample, this clone was seen a few times. V usage is TRBV4-2 and J usage is TRBJ1-2; no clear D. Germline values: CDR1 LGHNA, CDR2 YNFKEQ. The ends were cut back, 0 bases at V and 3 bases at J, with 8 bases in the middle. The length of the CDR3 is 14 residues. DNA for the CDR3: TGTGCCAGCAGCCAAGATTCAGAGGACTATGGCTACACCTTC. Its protein is CASSQDSEDYGYTF.

The CDR3 reads CASSQDKAFGYGYTF. The CDR3 bases are TGTGCCAGCAGCCAAGATAAGGCCTTCGGCTATGGCTACACCTTC. The chain is built from TRBV4-2 and TRBJ1-2; no reliable D call. The CDR3 totals 15 residues. CDR1 and CDR2 from the germline V gene are LGHNA and YNFKEQ. V dropped 0 bases and J dropped 4 bases, with 12 bases sitting between them.

The genes are TRBV2 and TRBJ2-7; a possible D gene is TRBD1 (6 bases). Germline CDR1 and CDR2: SNHLY and FYNNEI. V lost 5 bases to trimming and J lost 7 bases, with 9 bases between them. CDR3 length: 11 residues. The CDR3 nucleotides are TGTGCCAGCAGTATTCAGGGGGAGCAGTACTTC. Residues: CASSIQGEQYF.

The genes are TRBV7-9 and TRBJ2-2; 7 bases match TRBD2. J gave up 6 bases and V 0 bases, and 4 bases lay outside the gene matches. The V gene's germline CDR1 is SEHNR and CDR2 FQNEAQ (reference sequence). The CDR3 length is 15 residues. The DNA of the CDR3 is TGTGCCAGCAGCTTAGCCGGGGGGAATCCCGGGGAGCTGTTTTTT. Its protein product is CASSLAGGNPGELFF.

The chain links TRBV7-2 to TRBJ1-6; possibly TRBD1 for D (5 bases). V lost 1 base, J lost 12 bases, and 16 bases lay in between. Germline loops: CDR1 SGHTA, CDR2 FQGNSA. This CDR3 is built from 15 residues. CDR3 in DNA: TGTGCCAGCAGCTTAGAATTTGGCAGGGAGGGACCCCTCCACTTT. It yields the protein CASSLEFGREGPLHF.

The rearrangement joins TRBV19 to TRBJ1-5; 7 nucleotides align to TRBD1. CDR1 LNHDA and CDR2 SQIVND come from the germline V gene (reference sequence). V lost 0 bases, J lost 9 bases, and 8 bases stayed unmatched. The CDR3 is 15 residues long. The CDR3 here is CASSIEAEGAWPQHF. The CDR3 region has the DNA TGTGCCAGTAGTATAGAGGCAGAGGGGGCATGGCCCCAGCATTTT.

The V and J genes are TRBV10-3 and TRBJ1-6; 9 bases match TRBD1. This CDR3 comprises 17 residues. Germline CDR1 is ENHRY and CDR2 is SYGVKD. J lost 10 bases, V lost 4 bases, and 14 bases had no gene match. As DNA, the CDR3 is TGTGCCATCAGTGGCCTCCGGGACAGGGCTCAGGGATCACCCCTCCACTTT. Its protein product is CAISGLRDRAQGSPLHF.

V gene TRBV9 combines with J gene TRBJ2-3, with 12 bases identical to TRBD2. Germline V CDR1 and CDR2: SGDLS, YYNGEE. This CDR3 spans 16 amino acids. V lost 4 bases, J lost 0 bases, and 3 bases stayed unmatched. The CDR3 region has the DNA TGTGCCAGCAGCCTAGGACTAGCGGGGAGCACAGATACGCAGTATTTT. Its protein is CASSLGLAGSTDTQYF.

The chain is built from TRBV6-1 and TRBJ1-6; tentative D call: TRBD1 (5 bases). CDR3 length: 15 residues. V lost 3 bases and J lost 3, with 9 bases in between. Germline assignment: CDR1 MNHNS and CDR2 SASEGT. CDR3 amino acids: CASSDAGIYNSPLHF. The CDR3 coding sequence is TGTGCCAGCAGTGATGCAGGGATCTATAATTCACCCCTCCACTTT.

This chain uses TRBV10-2 with TRBJ1-3; D gene ambiguous. Per germline, CDR1 WSHSY and CDR2 SAAADI. This CDR3 comprises 14 residues. Trimming took 6 bases from V and 0 from J, leaving 9 bases between them. CDR3 bases: TGCGCCAGCAGGTCCCATTTCTCTGGAAACACCATATATTTT. As protein: CASRSHFSGNTIYF.

The V call is TRBV19, the J call TRBJ2-6; tentative D call: TRBD1 (6 bases). The ends were cut back, 1 base at V and 0 bases at J, with 13 bases in the middle. Germline V lookup: CDR1 LNHDA, CDR2 SQIVND (reference sequence). This CDR3 spans 18 amino acids. In DNA form, the CDR3 reads TGTGCCAGTAGTATAGTAGGGACACCTAGCTCTGGGGCCAACGTCCTGACTTTC. Its translation is CASSIVGTPSSGANVLTF. Filled out from reference TRBV19 and TRBJ2-6, the complete variable domain reads DGGITQSPKYLFRKEGQNVTLSCEQNLNHDAMYWYRQDPGQGLRLIYYSQIVNDFQKGDIAEGYSVSREKKESFPLTVTSAQKNPTAFYLCASSIVGTPSSGANVLTFGAGSRLTVL.

This chain links TRBV4-1 with TRBJ2-3; 8 bases align to TRBD2. The junction had 10 bases not matched to a gene; V was cut back by 1 base and J by 4 bases. Germline CDR1 is MGHRA and CDR2 is YSYEKL. This CDR3 spans 17 amino acids. CDR3 protein: CASSQVWGGGPADTQYF. CDR3 nucleotide sequence: TGCGCCAGCAGCCAAGTCTGGGGCGGGGGGCCCGCAGATACGCAGTATTTT.

The chain is built from TRBV6-1 and TRBJ2-1; no firm D call. Germline CDR1 reads MNHNS; CDR2 reads SASEGT. There are 12 residues in the CDR3. V lost 6 bases and J 6 bases, leaving 9 bases between the germline ends. The CDR3 bases are TGTGCCAGCAGGTCCCCCACCAATGAGCAGTTCTTC. This gives the protein CASRSPTNEQFF.

The chain links TRBV6-1 to TRBJ1-2; no clear D gene. This CDR3 contains 12 residues. V dropped 6 bases and J dropped 3 bases, with 8 bases sitting between them. Per germline, CDR1 MNHNS and CDR2 SASEGT. The DNA for the CDR3 is TGTGCCAGCAGCCACGTGGACTATGGCTACACCTTC. Translating it yields CASSHVDYGYTF.

The J gene is TRBJ1-2, the V gene TRBV19; 9 bases are a match to TRBD1. The CDR3 sequence is 17 residues long. Trimming took 5 bases from V and 2 from J; bases not matched to a gene: 12. Germline CDR1 LNHDA, CDR2 SQIVND (reference sequence). CDR3 protein: CASSSDRGNVGNYGYTF. DNA for the CDR3: TGTGCCAGTAGTTCGGACAGGGGAAATGTAGGGAACTATGGCTACACCTTC.